This note documents a single T cell receptor (beta chain) sequence. The sample comes from a study of T cell responses to AZD1222 COVID-19 vaccine. Assay used: immunoSEQ multiplex PCR; TCRdb lists only in-frame clones, some missing. This repertoire shows roughly 150,000 clones, about 92% found once; its top ten account for under 2.5%. CDR1 and CDR2 (germline): SGHNT, YYREEE (reference sequence). The CDR3 sequence is 13 residues long. Trimming removed 9 bases from V and 0 bases from J, with 11 bases in between. The chain combines TRBV5-4 with TRBJ2-3; D uncertain. The specimen was peripheral blood, collected on day 0 of AZD1222 vaccination. The receptor comes from an adult in good health. CDR3 loop: CAIKYGSTDTQYF. Here the CDR3 DNA reads TGTGCCATCAAGTATGGGAGCACAGATACGCAGTATTTT.